A single sample is the source of the 16 T cell receptor beta chains below, sequenced in a study of CD8+ T cells in alopecia areata. Described treatment: oral pan-JAK inhibitor, 5-10 mg twice daily. Once RNA had been extracted, it was reverse transcribed into cDNA to act as the sequencing template. The protocol was immunoSEQ multiplex PCR, while the TCRdb copy is restricted to in-frame clones and leaves out a portion. The sample lists about 180,000 clones, 40% to 65% seen once, with about a tenth in the top ten. The input for sequencing was CD8+ T cells sorted from blood, taken at week 24, from a patient treated with tofacitinib. Receptor source: a human donor with alopecia areata.

The chain employs TRBV5-1 and TRBJ1-2, with TRBD1 matching over 9 bases. This CDR3 is built from 14 residues. The ends lost 0 bases at V and 11 bases at J; junction bases unmatched: 8. The germline V gene has CDR1 SGHRS and CDR2 YFSETQ. CDR3 in amino acids: CASSLDRGDRDYTF. In DNA, the CDR3 is TGCGCCAGCAGCTTGGACCGCGGGGACAGGGATTACACCTTC.

V gene TRBV19 combines with J gene TRBJ1-6, with D perhaps TRBD1 (6 bases). The CDR3 consists of 15 residues. Germline lookup yields CDR1 LNHDA and CDR2 SQIVND (reference sequence). Trimming pared 8 bases from V and 6 bases from J, leaving 17 bases between. CDR3 sequence: CASVRGRGINSPLHF. CDR3 nucleotides: TGTGCCAGTGTCCGAGGCAGGGGAATTAATTCACCCCTCCACTTT.

This clone was detected a few times. The chain couples TRBV10-1 to TRBJ2-7; TRBD2 matches 7 bases. J gave up 0 bases and V 0 bases, and 8 bases lay outside the gene matches. This CDR3 has 17 amino acids. Germline values: CDR1 WNHNN, CDR2 SYGVQD (reference sequence). In DNA, the CDR3 is TGCGCCAGCAGTGAGTCGACTCGGCGGGGGAGCTCCTACGAGCAGTACTTC. Translation: CASSESTRRGSSYEQYF.

This clone was counted only a few times. This sequence joins TRBV5-6 and TRBJ2-7, with D possibly being TRBD1 (6 bases). CDR3 length: 13 residues. The V end was cut by 4 bases, the J end by 4 bases, with 12 bases between. Germline CDR1 is SGHDT and CDR2 is YYEEEE. The CDR3 loop is CASSPQGQYEQYF. CDR3 bases: TGTGCCAGCAGCCCCCAAGGACAGTACGAGCAGTACTTC.

The chain recombines TRBV7-2 with TRBJ1-2; D not certain. From germline, CDR1 is SGHTA and CDR2 FQGNSA. V was shortened by 8 bases and J by 6 bases, with 25 bases between the two germline ends. The CDR3 loop spans 16 amino acids. CDR3 protein: CASSSPPQDYVDGYTF. In DNA, the CDR3 is TGTGCCAGCTCCTCCCCACCCCAGGATTATGTCGATGGCTACACCTTC.

The V and J genes are TRBV4-3 and TRBJ2-2, with D perhaps TRBD2 (5 bases). In germline, CDR1 is LGHNA, CDR2 YSLEER. This CDR3 is built from 14 residues. The ends were cut back, 3 bases at V and 7 bases at J, with 12 bases in the middle. The DNA for the CDR3 is TGCGCCAGCAGCCAGGGCCCTGCGGGCGGGGAGCTGTTTTTT. The encoded protein is CASSQGPAGGELFF.

About this clone: The sample contains more than one DNA sequence encoding this CDR3. V usage is TRBV29-1 and J usage is TRBJ1-2; D not resolved. The CDR3 runs 11 residues. The germline V and J ends were trimmed by 3 bases and 7 bases, with 9 bases remaining between them. Looked up from germline, CDR1 is SQVTM and CDR2 is ANQGSEA. The CDR3 sequence: CSVEGGSGYTF. In DNA form, the CDR3 reads TGCAGCGTTGAGGGAGGATCTGGCTACACCTTC. Looking up the rest from reference TRBV29-1 and TRBJ1-2 gives the full variable domain: SAVISQKPSRDICQRGTSLTIQCQVDSQVTMMFWYRQQPGQSLTLIATANQGSEATYESGFVIDKFPISRPNLTFSTLTVSNMSPEDSSIYLCSVEGGSGYTFGSGTRLTVV.

The count of this clone is one. V usage is TRBV9 and J usage is TRBJ2-7, with D hard to call. V lost 0 bases and J 7 bases, leaving 14 bases between the germline ends. Germline V gene data show CDR1 as SGDLS and CDR2 as YYNGEE. CDR3 length: 14 amino acids. CDR3 sequence reads: CASSVDQGPGEQYF. CDR3 coding DNA: TGTGCCAGCAGCGTAGACCAAGGGCCGGGTGAGCAGTACTTC.

The chain links TRBV12-5 to TRBJ2-7; tentative D call: TRBD2 (5 bases). Trimming took 4 bases from V and 5 from J, leaving 21 bases between them. This CDR3 is built from 16 residues. Germline CDR1 reads LGHNT; CDR2 reads FRNRAP. CDR3 coding DNA: TGTGCTAGTGGTTCCTCTTCTAATCTCTCGGAGGACGAGCAGTACTTC. It specifies CASGSSSNLSEDEQYF.

The DNA of the CDR3 is TGTGCCAGCAGCTACGGGACCGCCGGCTCCTACGAGCAGTACTTC. This sequence encodes CASSYGTAGSYEQYF. The J gene is TRBJ2-7, the V gene TRBV9; D may be TRBD1 or TRBD2 (5 bases each). Germline CDR1 is SGDLS and CDR2 is YYNGEE. V dropped 4 bases and J dropped 0 bases, with 14 bases sitting between them. The CDR3 is 15 amino acids.

The rearrangement joins TRBV4-3 to TRBJ1-2; D is unresolved. Germline V gene sequence: CDR1 LGHNA, CDR2 YSLEER. The CDR3 loop spans 15 amino acids. Trimming stripped 0 bases from V and 4 bases from J, with 12 bases between. CDR3 in DNA: TGCGCCAGCAGCCAAGATTCAGTCACAGTCTATGGCTACACCTTC. Amino acid sequence: CASSQDSVTVYGYTF.

This clone was found a few times. The chain recombines TRBV4-1 with TRBJ1-5; TRBD1 is a possible D gene (5 bases). Germline CDR1 and CDR2: MGHRA and YSYEKL. V was cut by 1 base and J by 5 bases, with 18 bases left in between. The CDR3 loop spans 17 amino acids. CDR3 in DNA: TGCGCCAGCAGCCAAGGACGTGTCGGAATGGGGGATCAGCCCCAGCATTTT. Its protein product is CASSQGRVGMGDQPQHF.

A few counts support this clone. V is TRBV29-1 and J is TRBJ2-3, with 7 positions matching TRBD1. V shed 0 bases and J 5 bases; nucleotides not matched to a gene: 14. The CDR3 is 17 residues long. CDR1 is SQVTM and CDR2 is ANQGSEA in the germline V gene. CDR3 DNA sequence: TGCAGCGTTGAAGATATACAGGGGTCGACCGCCGGAGATACGCAGTATTTT. Translating it yields CSVEDIQGSTAGDTQYF.

The V and J genes are TRBV7-9 and TRBJ2-7, with 7 bases that match TRBD1. The germline V gene encodes CDR1 SEHNR and CDR2 FQNEAQ (reference sequence). This CDR3 contains 14 residues. Trimming removed 5 bases from V and 1 base from J; junction bases left unmatched: 5. CDR3 nucleotides: TGTGCCAGCAGCGGTACAGGGGCTTCCTACGAGCAGTACTTC. It is translated as CASSGTGASYEQYF.

The chain joins TRBV7-8 to TRBJ2-5; D not resolved. Germline V lookup: CDR1 SGHVS, CDR2 FQNEAQ. This CDR3 contains 14 residues. Trimming pared 3 bases from V and 5 bases from J, leaving 13 bases between. CDR3 in DNA: TGTGCCAGCAGCTTTGGCTCCTACCGGGAGACCCAGTACTTC. Its protein is CASSFGSYRETQYF.

This sequence joins TRBV13 and TRBJ1-1, with D unresolved. Germline loops: CDR1 PRHDT, CDR2 FYEKMQ (reference sequence). CDR3 length: 12 amino acids. The V and J ends lost 0 bases and 4 bases respectively, with 3 bases between them. This chain's CDR3 is CASSLGVTEAFF. The CDR3 region has the DNA TGTGCCAGCAGCTTAGGGGTCACTGAAGCTTTCTTT.